A selection of T cell receptor beta chains follows, all from one sample in a study of OX40 agonist ivuxolimab in advanced cancers. Data came from immunoSEQ multiplex PCR; TCRdb stores just in-frame clones and leaves some out. This table has under 40,000 clones, 81% appearing once. The input for sequencing was CD4+ or CD8+ T cells sorted from blood, taken in a trial of the OX40 agonist ivuxolimab. The receptors derive from an adult with an advanced solid tumor such as melanoma, head and neck, liver or kidney cancer. The CDR3 runs from the conserved cysteine through the conserved F or W. The D gene is left open where the match is weak. The size of a clone is reported for some rows only, either as once, few or many, or as a class for expanded clones.

cdr3_aa: CASSLDSQGYTF
cdr3_nt: TGTGCCAGCAGCCTGGACTCCCAAGGCTACACCTTC
j_call: TRBJ1-2
d_call: NA
v_call: TRBV7-9
clone_size: few
cdr3_length: 12

cdr3_aa: CASSWGPSYEQYF
cdr3_nt: TGCGCCAGCAGCTGGGGACCCTCCTACGAGCAGTACTTC
j_call: TRBJ2-7
d_call: NA
v_call: TRBV5-1
clone_size: NA
cdr3_length: 13

cdr3_aa: CASSITGGEESPLHF
cdr3_nt: TGTGCCAGCAGTATTACAGGGGGAGAGGAATCACCCCTCCACTTT
j_call: TRBJ1-6
d_call: TRBD1
v_call: TRBV7-2
clone_size: NA
cdr3_length: 15

cdr3_aa: CASSLYQGGAETQYF
cdr3_nt: TGTGCCAGCAGCTTGTATCAGGGAGGCGCCGAGACCCAGTACTTC
j_call: TRBJ2-5
d_call: NA
v_call: TRBV5-8
clone_size: NA
cdr3_length: 15

cdr3_aa: CASSFAGIPYEQYF
cdr3_nt: TGTGCCAGCAGCTTTGCGGGAATCCCCTACGAGCAGTACTTC
j_call: TRBJ2-7
d_call: NA
v_call: TRBV7-2
clone_size: NA
cdr3_length: 14

cdr3_aa: CASSFGSGLAWNTGELFF
cdr3_nt: TGTGCCAGCAGCTTCGGCAGTGGATTAGCGTGGAACACCGGGGAGCTGTTTTTT
j_call: TRBJ2-2
d_call: NA
v_call: TRBV5-6
clone_size: NA
cdr3_length: 18

cdr3_aa: CASSPSQGKHGYTF
cdr3_nt: TGTGCCAGCAGCCCCTCCCAAGGGAAACATGGCTACACCTTC
j_call: TRBJ1-2
d_call: NA
v_call: TRBV28
clone_size: NA
cdr3_length: 14

cdr3_aa: CAISEEGGNQPQHF
cdr3_nt: TGTGCCATCAGTGAAGAGGGGGGAAATCAGCCCCAGCATTTT
j_call: TRBJ1-5
d_call: NA
v_call: TRBV10-3
clone_size: few
cdr3_length: 14

cdr3_aa: CAWETGEGSPLHF
cdr3_nt: TGTGCCTGGGAGACAGGGGAAGGCTCACCCCTCCACTTT
j_call: TRBJ1-6
d_call: TRBD1
v_call: TRBV30
clone_size: NA
cdr3_length: 13

cdr3_aa: CASSMTVNTEAFF
cdr3_nt: TGTGCCAGTAGTATGACAGTGAACACTGAAGCTTTCTTT
j_call: TRBJ1-1
d_call: NA
v_call: TRBV19
clone_size: NA
cdr3_length: 13

cdr3_aa: CASSTGLNQPQHF
cdr3_nt: TGTGCCAGCAGCACAGGCCTCAATCAGCCCCAGCATTTT
j_call: TRBJ1-5
d_call: NA
v_call: TRBV2
clone_size: few
cdr3_length: 13

cdr3_aa: CASSFLEVPTGELFF
cdr3_nt: TGTGCCAGCAGTTTTCTGGAGGTTCCCACCGGGGAGCTGTTTTTT
j_call: TRBJ2-2
d_call: NA
v_call: TRBV28
clone_size: NA
cdr3_length: 15

cdr3_aa: CASSPTRGGIDGELFF
cdr3_nt: TGTGCCAGCTCACCAACCCGCGGGGGAATTGACGGGGAGCTGTTTTTT
j_call: TRBJ2-2
d_call: TRBD2
v_call: TRBV18
clone_size: once
cdr3_length: 16

cdr3_aa: CASSSLTVFSEQYF
cdr3_nt: TGTGCCAGCAGCTCCCTGACAGTTTTCTCCGAGCAGTACTTC
j_call: TRBJ2-7
d_call: NA
v_call: TRBV7-2
clone_size: NA
cdr3_length: 14

cdr3_aa: CASSERGGYTDTQYF
cdr3_nt: TGTGCCAGCAGTGAGAGGGGCGGATACACAGATACGCAGTATTTT
j_call: TRBJ2-3
d_call: NA
v_call: TRBV25-1
clone_size: NA
cdr3_length: 15

cdr3_aa: CAWSVREGKAFF
cdr3_nt: TGTGCCTGGAGTGTACGGGAGGGGAAAGCTTTCTTT
j_call: TRBJ1-1
d_call: NA
v_call: TRBV30
clone_size: few
cdr3_length: 12

cdr3_aa: CASSLNAYEQYF
cdr3_nt: TGTGCCAGCAGCTTAAATGCTTACGAGCAGTACTTC
j_call: TRBJ2-7
d_call: NA
v_call: TRBV7-9
clone_size: NA
cdr3_length: 12

cdr3_aa: CASSLVGGGYNEQFF
cdr3_nt: TGCGCCAGCAGCTTGGTAGGGGGCGGGTACAATGAGCAGTTCTTC
j_call: TRBJ2-1
d_call: TRBD1
v_call: TRBV5-1
clone_size: NA
cdr3_length: 15

cdr3_aa: CAISETGTGVGSPLHF
cdr3_nt: TGTGCCATCAGTGAGACAGGGACAGGGGTTGGTTCACCCCTCCACTTT
j_call: TRBJ1-6
d_call: TRBD1
v_call: TRBV10-3
clone_size: once
cdr3_length: 16

cdr3_aa: CASSWGRGEAFF
cdr3_nt: TGTGCCAGCAGCTGGGGCCGGGGTGAAGCTTTCTTT
j_call: TRBJ1-1
d_call: NA
v_call: TRBV11-2
clone_size: once
cdr3_length: 12

cdr3_aa: CAWTGTVNNEKLFF
cdr3_nt: TGTGCCTGGACAGGGACAGTAAATAATGAAAAACTGTTTTTT
j_call: TRBJ1-4
d_call: TRBD1
v_call: TRBV30
clone_size: NA
cdr3_length: 14

cdr3_aa: CASSFFVTGASDTQYF
cdr3_nt: TGTGCCAGCAGTTTCTTCGTGACAGGGGCGTCAGATACGCAGTATTTT
j_call: TRBJ2-3
d_call: TRBD1
v_call: TRBV28
clone_size: NA
cdr3_length: 16

cdr3_aa: CATSRNDREERQYF
cdr3_nt: TGTGCCACCAGCAGAAATGACAGGGAGGAGAGGCAGTACTTC
j_call: TRBJ2-7
d_call: NA
v_call: TRBV15
clone_size: NA
cdr3_length: 14

cdr3_aa: CASSLEGTGIDTQYF
cdr3_nt: TGTGCCAGCAGCTTAGAGGGGACAGGGATAGATACGCAGTATTTT
j_call: TRBJ2-3
d_call: TRBD1
v_call: TRBV11-3
clone_size: NA
cdr3_length: 15

cdr3_aa: CASSSGTSGRRGTGELFF
cdr3_nt: TGTGCCAGCAGCTCCGGGACTAGCGGGAGAAGGGGAACCGGGGAGCTGTTTTTT
j_call: TRBJ2-2
d_call: TRBD2
v_call: TRBV7-9
clone_size: NA
cdr3_length: 18

cdr3_aa: CASSPRPYLNTEAFF
cdr3_nt: TGTGCCAGCAGCCCCCGACCGTACCTGAACACTGAAGCTTTCTTT
j_call: TRBJ1-1
d_call: NA
v_call: TRBV9
clone_size: NA
cdr3_length: 15

cdr3_aa: CASAPRGRGAETQYF
cdr3_nt: TGTGCCAGCGCACCGAGGGGCAGGGGGGCAGAGACCCAGTACTTC
j_call: TRBJ2-5
d_call: NA
v_call: TRBV5-8
clone_size: NA
cdr3_length: 15

cdr3_aa: CASSLQSSGNTIYF
cdr3_nt: TGTGCCAGCAGCTTGCAGAGCTCTGGAAACACCATATATTTT
j_call: TRBJ1-3
d_call: NA
v_call: TRBV5-5
clone_size: NA
cdr3_length: 14